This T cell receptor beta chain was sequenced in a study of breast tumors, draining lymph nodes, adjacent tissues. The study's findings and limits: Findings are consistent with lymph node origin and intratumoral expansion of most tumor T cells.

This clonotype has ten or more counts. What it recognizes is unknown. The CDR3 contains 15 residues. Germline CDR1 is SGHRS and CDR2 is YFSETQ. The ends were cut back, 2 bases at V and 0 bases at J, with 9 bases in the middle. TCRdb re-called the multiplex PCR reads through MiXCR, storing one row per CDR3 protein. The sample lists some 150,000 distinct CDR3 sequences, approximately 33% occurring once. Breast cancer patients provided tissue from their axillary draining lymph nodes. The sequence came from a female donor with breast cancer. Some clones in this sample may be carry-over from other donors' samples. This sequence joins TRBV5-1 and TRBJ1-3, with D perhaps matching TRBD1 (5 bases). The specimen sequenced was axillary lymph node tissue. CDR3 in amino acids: CASSFGHTSGNTIYF. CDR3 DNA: TGCGCCAGCAGCTTCGGACATACCTCTGGAAACACCATATATTTT.